The 5 T cell receptor beta chains listed next were all sequenced from one sample in a study of blood T cell repertoires in COVID-19. Produced via immunoSEQ multiplex PCR; TCRdb's table is partial and in-frame only. The table records over 55,000 clones, more than 70% of them present only once. Sequences were obtained from peripheral blood. The receptors shown here come from a man aged 45-60 years with active COVID-19.

This clone was seen a few times. The CDR3, as DNA: TGTGCCAGCAGCCCCGGATCCCAGGGAACCGGGGAGCTGTTTTTT. This codes for CASSPGSQGTGELFF. The genes are TRBV5-6 and TRBJ2-2; maybe TRBD1 (5 bases). The CDR3 length is 15 residues. V was cut by 4 bases and J by 5 bases, with 15 bases left in between. Germline V CDR1 and CDR2: SGHDT, YYEEEE.

The chain combines TRBV5-1 with TRBJ2-6, with D possibly matching TRBD1 (5 bases). The V gene's germline CDR1 is SGHRS and CDR2 YFSETQ. V lost 1 base to trimming and J lost 2 bases, with 7 bases between them. The CDR3 contains 15 residues. In nucleotides, the CDR3 is TGCGCCAGCAGCTTGTTGGGGCCTGGGGCCAACGTCCTGACTTTC. Its protein product is CASSLLGPGANVLTF.

This clone occurred a few times. V and J are TRBV13 and TRBJ2-5, with TRBD1 as a possible D gene (5 bases). V dropped 3 bases and J dropped 7 bases, with 12 bases sitting between them. Germline lookup yields CDR1 PRHDT and CDR2 FYEKMQ (reference sequence). This CDR3 comprises 13 residues. CDR3 nucleotides: TGTGCCAGCAGCTTTCACAGGACGGGGACCCAGTACTTC. It codes for CASSFHRTGTQYF.

J is TRBJ1-2 and V is TRBV9; no definite D call. Germline V gives CDR1 SGDLS, CDR2 YYNGEE. This CDR3 is built from 12 residues. V lost 6 bases and J 5 bases, leaving 11 bases between the germline ends. CDR3 sequence reads: CASTHREYGYTF. The CDR3 DNA is TGTGCCAGCACTCATAGAGAGTATGGCTACACCTTC. The complete variable domain, with remaining parts taken from reference TRBV9 and TRBJ1-2, reads DSGVTQTPKHLITATGQRVTLRCSPRSGDLSVYWYQQSLDQGLQFLIQYYNGEERAKGNILERFSAQQFPDLHSELNLSSLELGDSALYFCASTHREYGYTFGSGTRLTVV.

This clone was seen once. The CDR3: CASSPNVQGGFSPLHF. The CDR3 DNA follows: TGTGCCAGCAGCCCCAACGTGCAGGGTGGATTTTCACCCCTCCACTTT. J is TRBJ1-6 and V is TRBV9; tentative D call: TRBD1 (5 bases). The V end was cut by 4 bases, the J end by 9 bases, with 20 bases between. Germline CDR1 SGDLS, CDR2 YYNGEE. The CDR3 has 16 amino acids.